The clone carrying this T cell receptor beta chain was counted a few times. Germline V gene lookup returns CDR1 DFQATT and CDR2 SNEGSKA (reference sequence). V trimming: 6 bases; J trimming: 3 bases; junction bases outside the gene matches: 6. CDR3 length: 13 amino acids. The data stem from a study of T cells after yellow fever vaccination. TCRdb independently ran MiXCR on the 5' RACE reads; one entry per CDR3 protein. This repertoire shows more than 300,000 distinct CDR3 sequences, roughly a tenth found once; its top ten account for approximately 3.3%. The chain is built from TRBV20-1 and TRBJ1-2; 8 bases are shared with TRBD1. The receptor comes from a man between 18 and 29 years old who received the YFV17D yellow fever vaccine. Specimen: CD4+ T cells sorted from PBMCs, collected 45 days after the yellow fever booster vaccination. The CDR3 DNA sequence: TGCAGTGCCAAGGACAGGGCCGACTATGGCTACACCTTC. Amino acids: CSAKDRADYGYTF.